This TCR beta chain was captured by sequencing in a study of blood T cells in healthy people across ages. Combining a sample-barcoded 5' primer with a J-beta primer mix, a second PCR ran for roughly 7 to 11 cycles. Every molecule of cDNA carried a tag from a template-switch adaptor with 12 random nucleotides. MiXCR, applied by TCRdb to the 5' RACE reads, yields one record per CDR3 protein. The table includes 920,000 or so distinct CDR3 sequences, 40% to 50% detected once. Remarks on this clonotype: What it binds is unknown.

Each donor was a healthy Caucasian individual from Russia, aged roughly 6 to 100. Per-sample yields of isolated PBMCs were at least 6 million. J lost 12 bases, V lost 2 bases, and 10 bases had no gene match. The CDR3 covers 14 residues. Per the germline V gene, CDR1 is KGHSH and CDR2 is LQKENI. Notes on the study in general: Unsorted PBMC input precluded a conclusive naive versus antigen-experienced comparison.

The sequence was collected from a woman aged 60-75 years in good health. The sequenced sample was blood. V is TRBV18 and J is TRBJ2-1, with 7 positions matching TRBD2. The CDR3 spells CASSPAGAYSRQFF. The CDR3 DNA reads TGTGCCAGCTCACCAGCGGGAGCGTATTCTCGGCAGTTCTTC.